The rows below give T cell receptor beta chains drawn from one sample of a study of identical twins. TCRdb analysed the 5' RACE reads with MiXCR anew, one entry per CDR3 protein. The sample includes about 790,000 distinct CDR3 sequences, approximately 18% of them seen just once. These data were also filed under a second study, of T cells expressing NK-cell markers.

The sample was PBMCs. The receptors stem from a woman aged 18-29 years in good health. CDR3s include the opening cysteine and the closing phenylalanine or tryptophan. The D gene is left open where the match is weak.

v_call	d_call	j_call	cdr3_aa
TRBV9	-	TRBJ2-7	CASSVAQGMYEQYF
TRBV5-1	-	TRBJ2-7	CASSLLWSYEQYF
TRBV25-1	-	TRBJ2-2	CASSLSRLDWNTGELFF
TRBV5-1	TRBD1	TRBJ2-7	CASSPRQGKRDEQYF
TRBV7-8	-	TRBJ1-3	CASSLVWQGSGNTIYF
TRBV7-9	-	TRBJ2-1	CASSLTGSGYNEQFF
TRBV12-3/TRBV12-4	-	TRBJ2-1	CASRQGLAAEQFF
TRBV7-9	-	TRBJ2-5	CASSSGTPRETQYF
TRBV20-1	TRBD1	TRBJ2-7	CSADPAGGFYEQYF
TRBV20-1	TRBD2	TRBJ2-2	CSARASGSSGELFF
TRBV12-3/TRBV12-4	TRBD1	TRBJ2-3	CASSLTGPDTQYF
TRBV12-3/TRBV12-4	-	TRBJ2-1	CASSPLRILGIRSYNEQFF
TRBV6-1	-	TRBJ1-2	CAGSAPGTGVGLANYGYTF
TRBV7-9	-	TRBJ2-1	CASSEEGGGLLYNEQFF
TRBV7-8	TRBD1	TRBJ1-5	CASSLGQGQQPQHF
TRBV18	TRBD2	TRBJ2-4	CASSLGLAGVYNIQYF
TRBV15	-	TRBJ2-1	CATSQLGAGYNEQFF
TRBV18	-	TRBJ2-7	CASSPDTRQRAKYEQYF
TRBV20-1	TRBD2	TRBJ2-5	CSAMPTSGGYQETQYF
TRBV12-3/TRBV12-4	-	TRBJ2-7	CASSLRGSLFNEQYF
TRBV20-1	-	TRBJ2-3	CSARIAAFTDTQYF
TRBV5-1	-	TRBJ2-1	CASSLVGGPNNEQFF
TRBV9	TRBD1	TRBJ2-3	CASSFGQGRMITDTQYF
TRBV7-8	TRBD1	TRBJ1-1	CASSLDGTGEIRDTEAFF